The 12 T cell receptor beta chains listed next were all sequenced from one sample in a study of cytomegalovirus exposure and HLA in healthy donors. A multiplex PCR was run with 60 Vbeta primers and 13 Jbeta primers. This table comes from immunoSEQ multiplex PCR, and its TCRdb copy is limited to in-frame clones, with some not included. Counted here are some 200,000 clones, approximately 79% occurring once; the ten biggest clones make up roughly 0.22%. Material for sequencing was PBMCs. The receptors shown here come from a girl aged 2-10 years in good health and CMV-seronegative.

The CDR3 DNA is TGTGCCAGCAGCGCCGCCGGGACAGGGCTTGCTTCCTACGAGCAGTACTTC. The encoded protein is CASSAAGTGLASYEQYF. V is TRBV7-9 and J is TRBJ2-7; 9 nucleotides agree with TRBD1. The CDR3 loop spans 17 amino acids. Germline loops: CDR1 SEHNR, CDR2 FQNEAQ (reference sequence). Trimming at V came to 5 bases and at J to 1 base, leaving 12 bases not matched to a gene.

Here the CDR3 DNA reads TGTGCCAGCAGTGGCTACAGGGATGGAGAGCAGTTCTTC. Its translation is CASSGYRDGEQFF. This chain connects TRBV6-1 to TRBJ2-1; TRBD1 is a possible D gene (6 bases). The CDR3 contains 13 residues. Germline values: CDR1 MNHNS, CDR2 SASEGT. Between the trimmed V and J ends, which lost 4 bases and 10 bases, there was a span of 14 bases.

The CDR3 sequence: CASSRASRETQYF. CDR3 coding DNA: TGTGCCAGCAGCAGGGCCTCGAGGGAGACCCAGTACTTC. The chain links TRBV27 to TRBJ2-5, with D tentatively TRBD1 (5 bases). Per germline, CDR1 MNHEY and CDR2 SMNVEV (reference sequence). There are 13 residues in the CDR3. Trimming left V 6 bases short and J 5 bases short, with 13 bases between.

CDR3 sequence: CASSLVGSSSYNEQFF. The CDR3 nucleotides are TGTGCCAGCAGCTTAGTGGGGAGCAGCTCCTACAATGAGCAGTTCTTC. This chain joins TRBV7-6 and TRBJ2-1, with D possibly TRBD2 on 5 matching bases. Per the germline V gene, CDR1 is SGHVS and CDR2 is FNYEAQ. Trimming cost V 1 base and J 0 bases, with 10 bases left between them. The CDR3 consists of 16 residues. The full variable domain, rest sourced from reference TRBV7-6 and TRBJ2-1, is GAGVSQSPRYKVTKRGQDVALRCDPISGHVSLYWYRQALGQGPEFLTYFNYEAQQDKSGLPNDRFSAERPEGSISTLTIQRTEQRDSAMYRCASSLVGSSSYNEQFFGPGTRLTVL.

This sequence joins TRBV7-2 and TRBJ2-3; 8 nucleotides agree with TRBD2. Germline V lookup: CDR1 SGHTA, CDR2 FQGNSA. The V segment lost 0 bases and the J segment 14 bases; nucleotides outside the gene matches: 13. The CDR3 is made up of 15 amino acids. In nucleotides, the CDR3 is TGTGCCAGCAGCTTAGCGCTTCTCTTGCGGGGGGCCCTGTATTTT. The encoded protein is CASSLALLLRGALYF.

The chain employs TRBV5-4 and TRBJ2-1, with 11 nucleotides matching TRBD1. Germline V gene lookup returns CDR1 SGHNT and CDR2 YYREEE (reference sequence). V shed 0 bases and J 7 bases; nucleotides not matched to a gene: 9. The CDR3 extends over 17 amino acids. The CDR3 DNA sequence: TGTGCCAGCAGCTTGGCCTCGGGACAGGGGGTTTCTAATGAGCAGTTCTTC. It encodes CASSLASGQGVSNEQFF. The entire variable domain, with the rest obtained from reference TRBV5-4 and TRBJ2-1, is as follows: ETGVTQSPTHLIKTRGQQVTLRCSSQSGHNTVSWYQQALGQGPQFIFQYYREEENGRGNFPPRFSGLQFPNYSSELNVNALELDDSALYLCASSLASGQGVSNEQFFGPGTRLTVL.

This clone turned up a few times. The V and J genes are TRBV19 and TRBJ2-1; a weak D match, TRBD2 (5 bases). The CDR3 has 15 amino acids. Per germline, CDR1 LNHDA and CDR2 SQIVND (reference sequence). V lost 4 bases and J lost 0, with 10 bases in between. The DNA of the CDR3 is TGTGCCAGTAGTAGGGGAGAAAGCTCCTACAATGAGCAGTTCTTC. Amino acid sequence: CASSRGESSYNEQFF.

The chain is built from TRBV7-9 and TRBJ2-7; TRBD2 agrees at 7 bases. This CDR3 spans 14 amino acids. The germline CDR1 and CDR2 sequences are SEHNR and FQNEAQ (reference sequence). Trimming took 7 bases from V and 4 from J; bases not matched to a gene: 10. The CDR3 region has the DNA TGTGCCAGCACCGACCAGGGAGGGTTGTACGAGCAGTACTTC. Its translation: CASTDQGGLYEQYF.

The rearrangement uses TRBV14 and TRBJ2-7, with 9 bases aligning to TRBD2. CDR3 length: 17 residues. Germline CDR1 and CDR2: SGHDN and FVKESK. The ends lost 3 bases at V and 0 bases at J; junction bases unmatched: 9. Here the CDR3 reads CASSHPAGGKSSYEQYF. CDR3 DNA: TGTGCCAGCAGCCATCCCGCGGGGGGGAAATCCTCCTACGAGCAGTACTTC.

This clone showed up just a few times. The rearrangement joins TRBV5-1 to TRBJ2-1, with 11 bases identical to TRBD2. V shed 6 bases, J shed 10 bases, and the junction held 18 bases outside the gene matches. The CDR3 covers 17 residues. The germline gives CDR1 SGHRS, CDR2 YFSETQ. CDR3 sequence (DNA): TGCGCCAGCACGCTCGCGGATAGCGGGAGGGGAGGGGGAGAGCAGTTCTTC. Translated: CASTLADSGRGGGEQFF.

The chain links TRBV5-6 to TRBJ1-5, with D possibly matching TRBD1 (6 bases). The CDR3 spans 15 residues. Trimming removed 5 bases at V and 3 bases at J, with 15 bases between. CDR1 is SGHDT and CDR2 is YYEEEE in the germline V gene. In DNA, the CDR3 is TGTGCCAGCAGATTCCTACAGGGACCCAATCAGCCCCAGCATTTT. It translates to CASRFLQGPNQPQHF.

A single count supports this clone. V gene TRBV6-1 combines with J gene TRBJ1-1, with unresolved D. The germline V gene has CDR1 MNHNS and CDR2 SASEGT. The CDR3 covers 14 residues. V dropped 6 bases and J dropped 3 bases, with 14 bases sitting between them. CDR3 amino acids: CASSVKRVYTEAFF. The CDR3 DNA follows: TGTGCCAGCAGCGTAAAGAGGGTATACACTGAAGCTTTCTTT.